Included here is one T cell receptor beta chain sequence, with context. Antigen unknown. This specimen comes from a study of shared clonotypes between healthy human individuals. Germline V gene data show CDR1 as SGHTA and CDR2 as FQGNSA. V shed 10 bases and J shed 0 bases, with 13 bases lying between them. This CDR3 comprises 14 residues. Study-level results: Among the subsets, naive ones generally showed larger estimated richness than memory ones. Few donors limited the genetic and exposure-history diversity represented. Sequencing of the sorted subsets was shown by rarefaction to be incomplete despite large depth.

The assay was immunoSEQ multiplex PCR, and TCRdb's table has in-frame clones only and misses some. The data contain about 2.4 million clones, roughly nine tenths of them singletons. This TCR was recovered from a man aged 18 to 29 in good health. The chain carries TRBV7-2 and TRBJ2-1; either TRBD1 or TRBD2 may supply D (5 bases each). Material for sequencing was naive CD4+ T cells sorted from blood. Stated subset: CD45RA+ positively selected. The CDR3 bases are TGTGCCAACCCGGGGCCGAGCTCCTACAATGAGCAGTTCTTC. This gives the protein CANPGPSSYNEQFF. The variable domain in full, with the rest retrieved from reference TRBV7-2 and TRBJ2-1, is GAGVSQSPSNKVTEKGKDVELRCDPISGHTALYWYRQSLGQGLEFLIYFQGNSAPDKSGLPSDRFSAERTGGSVSTLTIQRTQQEDSAVYLCANPGPSSYNEQFFGPGTRLTVL.